Listed below are T cell receptor beta chains from one sample, sequenced in a study of blood T cell repertoires in COVID-19. Method: immunoSEQ multiplex PCR; TCRdb's copy keeps in-frame clones and lacks some. Among about 140,000 clones listed, approximately 79% were seen once. The sample comprised PBMCs or T cells enriched from blood (not recorded which). The receptors here all came from a woman aged 45-65 years who had recovered from COVID-19. The CDR3 runs from the conserved cysteine through the conserved F or W. D genes are given only for firm matches. Some rows mark clone size as missing; the rest say once, few, many or name a class of expanded clone.

D,V,J,size,DNA,CDR3
TRBD1,TRBV3-1/TRBV3-2,TRBJ2-1,once,TGTGCCAGCAGCCAAGATACAGGGGGCCACTCCTACAATGAGCAGTTCTTC,CASSQDTGGHSYNEQFF
NA,TRBV5-1,TRBJ2-1,NA,TGCGCCAGCAGCTTGGGAGAAGGGGTGAATGAGCAGTTCTTC,CASSLGEGVNEQFF
NA,TRBV5-1,TRBJ2-3,NA,TGCGCCAGCAGCTTGTGGCGGAACACAGATACGCAGTATTTT,CASSLWRNTDTQYF
NA,TRBV3-1/TRBV3-2,TRBJ2-4,few,TGTGCCAGCAGCCAGTCGGGTCTCGTAGCCAAAAACATTCAGTACTTC,CASSQSGLVAKNIQYF
TRBD1,TRBV7-8,TRBJ1-1,few,TGTGCCAGCAGCTTGGGACAGGGGGTAGAAGCTTTCTTT,CASSLGQGVEAFF
NA,TRBV18,TRBJ1-2,NA,TGTGCCAGCTCACCACCCAGGTCCGGCCATGGCTACACCTTC,CASSPPRSGHGYTF
TRBD1,TRBV28,TRBJ1-5,NA,TGTGCCAGCACCACAGGACAGGGTCGCAATCAGCCCCAGCATTTT,CASTTGQGRNQPQHF
TRBD1,TRBV2,TRBJ2-7,NA,TGTGCCAGCAGTGAAGGGACAGGGTCGTTGTACTTC,CASSEGTGSLYF
NA,TRBV28,TRBJ1-5,few,TGTGCCAGCAGTTCCGAGGGCCAGCCCCAGCATTTT,CASSSEGQPQHF
TRBD2,TRBV28,TRBJ2-3,NA,TGTGCCAGCAGTTCTCCCGGACTAGCGGGCACAGATACGCAGTATTTT,CASSSPGLAGTDTQYF
NA,TRBV7-8,TRBJ2-7,NA,TGTGCCAGCAGCTTAAAAGGAGCCGAGCAGTACTTC,CASSLKGAEQYF
NA,TRBV5-1,TRBJ2-3,NA,TGCGCCAGCAGCTTGGACCCCGCCAGTATGAATACGCAGTATTTT,CASSLDPASMNTQYF
TRBD1,TRBV7-3,TRBJ2-2,NA,TGTGCCAGCAGCTTAGGACAGGAGAACGGGGAGCTGTTTTTT,CASSLGQENGELFF
NA,TRBV28,TRBJ2-1,NA,TGTGCCAGCAGTGTTGGCGGAGCCTACAATGAGCAGTTCTTC,CASSVGGAYNEQFF
TRBD1,TRBV7-8,TRBJ1-1,once,TGTGCCAGCATCCAAACAGGGGGCATTAAGATGAACACTGAAGCTTTCTTT,CASIQTGGIKMNTEAFF
NA,TRBV10-3,TRBJ2-2,NA,TGTGCCATCAGTGAGGTGACAGGGAACACCGGGGAGCTGTTTTTT,CAISEVTGNTGELFF
TRBD1,TRBV15,TRBJ2-7,NA,TGTGCCACCAGCAGAGATCTAGTAGGACAGGGGTACGAGCAGTACTTC,CATSRDLVGQGYEQYF
NA,TRBV30,TRBJ1-3,NA,TGTGCCTGGAAACAGGGCAACTCTGGAAACACCATATATTTT,CAWKQGNSGNTIYF
NA,TRBV6-5,TRBJ1-4,NA,TGTGCCAGCAGTTACTGGGGGGGGGACGAAAAACTGTTTTTT,CASSYWGGDEKLFF
TRBD1,TRBV5-4,TRBJ1-4,NA,TGTGCCAGCAGCTTGGGGACAGGGGGCAACAAGGAAAAACTGTTTTTT,CASSLGTGGNKEKLFF